A single sample is the source of the 9 T cell receptor beta chains below, sequenced in a study of regulatory T cells in long-lasting Graves disease. According to the study, TCR beta libraries were built with iRepertoire HTBI primers and CDR3-region Arm-PCR. MiXCR, applied by TCRdb to the multiplex PCR reads, yields one record per CDR3 protein. Here the sample spans hundreds of thousands of distinct CDR3 sequences, around 30% being singletons. Time point noted: persistent/refractory GD, antithyroid drugs over 5 years with positive TRAb. Isolated PBMC RNA provided the starting material for the TCR library. Here the sequenced sample was peripheral blood mononuclear cells (PBMCs), taken when the disease was refractory, from a patient treated with antithyroid drugs. These receptor sequences come from a female donor with Graves disease.

This clonotype was detected a few times. The chain links TRBV11-2 to TRBJ1-1; 8 nucleotides agree with TRBD1. The CDR3 spans 16 residues. The germline V gene encodes CDR1 SGHAT and CDR2 FQNNGV. With 5 bases clipped from V and 0 bases from J, the junction kept 8 bases outside the gene matches. The CDR3 DNA is TGTGCCAGCAGCCGTAGACAGGGGAGCTTGAACACTGAAGCTTTCTTT. This gives the protein CASSRRQGSLNTEAFF.

This clonotype was detected only a few times. The chain carries TRBV2 and TRBJ2-3; D not resolved. Trimming pared 1 base from V and 0 bases from J, leaving 2 bases between. Looked up from germline, CDR1 is SNHLY and CDR2 is FYNNEI. This CDR3 comprises 13 residues. The CDR3 reads CASSEDSTDTQYF. The CDR3 DNA is TGTGCCAGCAGTGAAGATAGCACAGATACGCAGTATTTT. Using reference TRBV2 and TRBJ2-3 for the parts outside the CDR3, the full variable domain is EPEVTQTPSHQVTQMGQEVILRCVPISNHLYFYWYRQILGQKVEFLVSFYNNEISEKSEIFDDQFSVERPDGSNFTLKIRSTKLEDSAMYFCASSEDSTDTQYFGPGTRLTVL.

This clonotype was counted at least ten times. The chain employs TRBV2 and TRBJ2-7; D is perhaps TRBD2 (5 bases). The V end was cut by 2 bases, the J end by 2 bases, with 10 bases between. The germline V gene encodes CDR1 SNHLY and CDR2 FYNNEI. CDR3 length: 14 amino acids. CDR3 protein: CASSESGSAYEQYF. The CDR3 DNA reads as TGTGCCAGCAGTGAATCTGGGAGCGCCTACGAGCAGTACTTC.

This clonotype was found a few times. The chain couples TRBV6-1 to TRBJ1-2, with TRBD1 identical over 8 bases. V was clipped by 5 bases and J by 7 bases; unmatched bases: 6. Germline loops: CDR1 MNHNS, CDR2 SASEGT. This CDR3 is 13 amino acids long. CDR3 amino acids: CASSRDRLVGYTF. The CDR3 DNA is TGTGCCAGCAGTCGGGACAGGCTCGTTGGCTACACCTTC.

This clonotype appeared many times. The V gene is TRBV12-3 or TRBV12-4, the J gene TRBJ1-1; 8 bases align to TRBD1. The CDR3 spans 12 residues. V shed 6 bases, J shed 5 bases, and the junction held 2 bases outside the gene matches. The CDR3: CASRRQGTEAFF. In nucleotides, the CDR3 is TGTGCCAGCAGACGACAGGGGACTGAAGCTTTCTTT.

The rearrangement links TRBV30 to TRBJ2-5; a weak D match, TRBD1 (5 bases). The CDR3 is made up of 13 amino acids. Between the trimmed V and J ends, which lost 0 bases and 1 base, there was a span of 6 bases. Germline CDR1 and CDR2: GTSNPN and SVGIG (reference sequence). CDR3 in DNA: TGTGCCTGGAGTGTGCAGGGCCAAGAGACCCAGTACTTC. The encoded protein is CAWSVQGQETQYF.

This chain uses TRBV7-3 with TRBJ1-1; unclear D gene. Germline V CDR1 and CDR2: SGHTA, FQGTGA. The CDR3 loop spans 15 amino acids. The V and J ends lost 1 base and 0 bases respectively, with 9 bases between them. DNA for the CDR3: TGTGCCAGCAGCTTAAGGGTGGGAATGAACACTGAAGCTTTCTTT. It specifies CASSLRVGMNTEAFF.

This clonotype was counted at least ten times. J is TRBJ1-2 and V is TRBV28; D is ambiguous. The ends were cut back, 2 bases at V and 4 bases at J, with 8 bases in the middle. Germline V CDR1 and CDR2: MDHEN, SYDVKM. The CDR3 totals 13 residues. The CDR3 DNA sequence: TGTGCCAGCAGTTTACCCCAGGCCTATGGCTACACCTTC. Its protein product is CASSLPQAYGYTF.

The chain carries TRBV29-1 and TRBJ2-5, with a weak D call TRBD2 (5 bases). The CDR3 has 12 amino acids. Germline CDR1 reads SQVTM; CDR2 reads ANQGSEA. The ends were cut back, 4 bases at V and 1 base at J, with 7 bases in the middle. The CDR3 nucleotides read TGCAGCGTTGGTGAGGGCCAAGAGACCCAGTACTTC. This sequence encodes CSVGEGQETQYF.